This TCR beta chain was captured in a study of OX40 agonist ivuxolimab in advanced cancers. Only in-frame clones appear in the TCRdb table, and some are missing; sequencing was by immunoSEQ multiplex PCR. The data hold tens of thousands of clones, with around 94% observed a single time. Germline CDR1 reads SGHTA; CDR2 reads FQGTGA. The CDR3 spans 16 residues. Losses at the gene ends were 4 bases for V and 8 bases for J; bases not matched to a gene: 11. This specimen consisted of CD4+ or CD8+ T cells sorted from blood, obtained in a trial of the OX40 agonist ivuxolimab. This chain uses TRBV7-3 with TRBJ2-1; TRBD2 matches 10 bases. The receptor was isolated from an adult with an advanced solid tumor such as melanoma, head and neck, liver or kidney cancer. The CDR3 here is CASSWTSGPLGDEQFF. CDR3 DNA: TGTGCCAGCAGCTGGACTAGCGGCCCACTTGGGGATGAGCAGTTCTTC.